These 22 T cell receptor beta chains came from one sample sequenced in a study of blood T cell repertoires in COVID-19. Here immunoSEQ multiplex PCR was the method, and the copy in TCRdb shows in-frame clones only, minus some. Of 250,000 or so clones listed, about 82% were seen once; the top ten hold approximately 2.1%. The sequenced material came from PBMCs or T cells enriched from blood (not recorded which). The receptors here all came from a woman aged 45 to 65 who had recovered from COVID-19.

Only a few counts were recorded for this clone. This chain links TRBV10-3 with TRBJ2-1, with TRBD2 matching over 7 bases. The ends lost 3 bases at V and 11 bases at J; junction bases unmatched: 13. Germline values: CDR1 ENHRY, CDR2 SYGVKD. The CDR3 has 15 residues. The CDR3 reads CAISELGGGRGKQFF. The CDR3 DNA reads as TGTGCCATCAGTGAACTGGGGGGAGGGAGGGGCAAGCAGTTCTTC.

The gene calls are TRBV24-1 and TRBJ2-3; a weak D match, TRBD1 (5 bases). Germline CDR1 is KGHDR and CDR2 is SFDVKD. V gave up 4 bases and J gave up 4 bases, with 11 bases separating them. CDR3 length equals 14 residues. CDR3 region: CATSDGRDADTQYF. In nucleotides, the CDR3 is TGTGCCACCAGTGACGGCAGGGATGCAGATACGCAGTATTTT.

This chain joins TRBV19 and TRBJ1-5, with D unresolved. The CDR3 runs 16 residues. Between the trimmed V and J ends, which lost 3 bases and 0 bases, there was a span of 12 bases. Germline V gives CDR1 LNHDA, CDR2 SQIVND (reference sequence). The CDR3 region is CASSIFDTYSNQPQHF. CDR3 DNA sequence: TGTGCCAGTAGTATCTTCGACACGTATAGCAATCAGCCCCAGCATTTT. Full variable domain (remainder filled in from reference TRBV19 and TRBJ1-5): DGGITQSPKYLFRKEGQNVTLSCEQNLNHDAMYWYRQDPGQGLRLIYYSQIVNDFQKGDIAEGYSVSREKKESFPLTVTSAQKNPTAFYLCASSIFDTYSNQPQHFGDGTRLSIL.

This chain joins TRBV19 and TRBJ1-2; tentatively, D is TRBD1 (5 bases). CDR3 length equals 15 residues. CDR1 LNHDA and CDR2 SQIVND come from the germline V gene (reference sequence). Trimming stripped 1 base from V and 0 bases from J, with 9 bases between. The CDR3 coding sequence is TGTGCCAGTAGTATAGGCGGGGCGGCTAACTATGGCTACACCTTC. Encoded protein: CASSIGGAANYGYTF. Together with reference TRBV19 and TRBJ1-2, the CDR3 gives the full variable domain: DGGITQSPKYLFRKEGQNVTLSCEQNLNHDAMYWYRQDPGQGLRLIYYSQIVNDFQKGDIAEGYSVSREKKESFPLTVTSAQKNPTAFYLCASSIGGAANYGYTFGSGTRLTVV.

CDR3 DNA: TGTGCCAGCAGCTTGGGACTTTTCGAGGAGCTGTTTTTT. Amino acids: CASSLGLFEELFF. The chain carries TRBV14 and TRBJ2-2, with TRBD2 as a possible D gene (6 bases). Germline CDR1 SGHDN, CDR2 FVKESK. CDR3 length equals 13 residues. V lost 5 bases and J 10 bases, leaving 14 bases between the germline ends.

The V call is TRBV14, the J call TRBJ1-2; possibly TRBD1 for D (5 bases). Trimming stripped 0 bases from V and 4 bases from J, with 12 bases between. Germline V gene lookup returns CDR1 SGHDN and CDR2 FVKESK. The CDR3 is made up of 15 amino acids. CDR3 in amino acids: CASSQEGQRPYGYTF. In DNA, the CDR3 is TGTGCCAGCAGCCAAGAGGGGCAACGGCCCTATGGCTACACCTTC.

This chain uses TRBV4-1 with TRBJ2-1; TRBD2 agrees at 7 bases. After removal of 5 bases from V and 10 bases from J, the junction contained 11 bases not matched to a gene. The length of the CDR3 is 14 residues. The germline V gene has CDR1 MGHRA and CDR2 YSYEKL. CDR3 bases: TGCGCCAGCAGCGCGCGGGAGTGGGGAGGAGAGCAGTTCTTC. It codes for CASSAREWGGEQFF.

The J gene is TRBJ2-3, the V gene TRBV5-1; D is ambiguous. Trimming cost V 4 bases and J 1 base, with 10 bases left between them. This CDR3 is built from 14 residues. Germline V gene data show CDR1 as SGHRS and CDR2 as YFSETQ. The CDR3 spells CASSLPAGTDTQYF. As DNA, the CDR3 is TGCGCCAGCAGCCTACCGGCGGGCACAGATACGCAGTATTTT.

The chain couples TRBV13 to TRBJ2-7, with TRBD2 identical over 9 bases. Germline CDR1 and CDR2: PRHDT and FYEKMQ (reference sequence). V gave up 0 bases and J gave up 3 bases; unmatched junction bases: 9. This CDR3 is built from 17 residues. The CDR3 DNA is TGTGCCAGCAGCTTAGGCCTATCGACTAGCGGCTACTACGAGCAGTACTTC. It specifies CASSLGLSTSGYYEQYF.

The genes are TRBV10-2 and TRBJ1-1, with 9 bases that match TRBD1. V lost 7 bases and J lost 6; bases outside the gene matches: 9. CDR3 size: 14 residues. The germline V gene has CDR1 WSHSY and CDR2 SAAADI. Written as DNA, the CDR3 is TGCGCCAGCACCACGACAGGGGGAATCTCTGAAGCTTTCTTT. It is translated as CASTTTGGISEAFF.

The V gene is TRBV7-2, the J gene TRBJ1-2; a possible D gene is TRBD1 (5 bases). V was clipped by 6 bases and J by 3 bases, with 14 bases between them. Germline assignment: CDR1 SGHTA and CDR2 FQGNSA. CDR3 length equals 14 residues. This CDR3 is CASRPAGGDYGYTF. DNA of the CDR3: TGTGCCAGCAGACCCGCCGGGGGGGACTATGGCTACACCTTC.

CDR3 DNA: TGTGCCAGCAGCCTCGGGACTAGCGGGCCCTACGAGCAGTACTTC. Amino acid sequence: CASSLGTSGPYEQYF. The chain couples TRBV7-8 to TRBJ2-7; 12 positions agree with TRBD2. V was pared by 5 bases and J by 2 bases, with 4 bases of the junction left unmatched. In germline, CDR1 is SGHVS, CDR2 FQNEAQ. There are 15 residues in the CDR3. The whole variable domain, remainder taken from reference TRBV7-8 and TRBJ2-7, is GAGVSQSPRYKVAKRGQDVALRCDPISGHVSLFWYQQALGQGPEFLTYFQNEAQLDKSGLPSDRFFAERPEGSVSTLKIQRTQQEDSAVYLCASSLGTSGPYEQYFGPGTRLTVT.

The chain links TRBV29-1 to TRBJ2-1; 14 bases are shared with TRBD2. CDR1 is SQVTM, CDR2 ANQGSEA, per germline. The V and J ends lost 8 bases and 3 bases, in that order; junction bases with no gene match: 6. The CDR3 runs 15 residues. The CDR3 coding sequence is TGCAGCACCGGGACTAGCGGGAGATACTACAATGAGCAGTTCTTC. Protein sequence: CSTGTSGRYYNEQFF.

This clone was seen a single time. This chain connects TRBV2 to TRBJ2-1; 7 bases match TRBD2. V shed 5 bases, J shed 6 bases, and the junction held 4 bases outside the gene matches. The CDR3 covers 13 residues. Germline V gene sequence: CDR1 SNHLY, CDR2 FYNNEI. The CDR3 loop is CASSTGLSNEQFF. CDR3 coding DNA: TGTGCCAGCAGTACGGGACTATCCAATGAGCAGTTCTTC.

This clone was observed at least ten times. The CDR3 nucleotides are TGTGCCAGCCGCCTGGGACTGTCGGGAGGCAATCAGCCCCAGCATTTT. This codes for CASRLGLSGGNQPQHF. This chain joins TRBV19 and TRBJ1-5; tentative D call: TRBD1 (5 bases). The CDR3 has 16 amino acids. Germline V lookup: CDR1 LNHDA, CDR2 SQIVND (reference sequence). Trimming removed 9 bases at V and 2 bases at J, with 20 bases between.

The chain recombines TRBV2 with TRBJ1-2, with D possibly TRBD1 on 5 matching bases. CDR1 is SNHLY, CDR2 FYNNEI, per germline. The CDR3 loop spans 15 amino acids. Trimming shortened V by 6 bases and J by 6 bases, and 20 bases separated the two germline ends. The CDR3 sequence is CASRVSGVFVDGYTF. The CDR3 bases are TGTGCCAGCAGAGTCTCGGGGGTTTTCGTGGATGGCTACACCTTC.

This clone turned up a few times. The rearrangement links TRBV7-2 to TRBJ1-2; 7 nucleotides agree with TRBD1. Germline V gives CDR1 SGHTA, CDR2 FQGNSA. The CDR3 runs 13 residues. V shed 8 bases, J shed 3 bases, and the junction held 6 bases outside the gene matches. The CDR3 region is CASDKQGHYGYTF. The CDR3 nucleotides are TGTGCCAGCGACAAACAGGGGCACTATGGCTACACCTTC.

The chain carries TRBV19 and TRBJ2-7; 7 bases are shared with TRBD2. With 3 bases clipped from V and 6 bases from J, the junction kept 8 bases outside the gene matches. Looked up from germline, CDR1 is LNHDA and CDR2 is SQIVND (reference sequence). The CDR3 is made up of 14 amino acids. The CDR3 sequence: CASSIAGVPSEQYF. The CDR3 DNA reads as TGTGCCAGTAGTATTGCGGGGGTCCCCTCCGAGCAGTACTTC.

The chain carries TRBV6-5 and TRBJ2-7; 7 positions match TRBD1. V gave up 5 bases and J gave up 2 bases; unmatched junction bases: 6. In germline, CDR1 is MNHEY, CDR2 SVGAGI. The CDR3 length is 14 residues. The CDR3 nucleotides read TGTGCCAGCAGTACCGGGACAGTTCCCTACGAGCAGTACTTC. This encodes CASSTGTVPYEQYF.

This rearrangement joins TRBV5-8 to TRBJ2-7; TRBD2 matches at 13 bases. The CDR3 runs to 15 residues. Germline assignment: CDR1 SGHTS and CDR2 YDEGEE. Unmatched junction bases numbered 7, after V lost 4 bases and J lost 6 bases. The CDR3 DNA sequence: TGTGCCAGCAGCGTGGGACTAGCGGGAACGGGCGAGCAGTACTTC. Translating gives CASSVGLAGTGEQYF.

The rearrangement joins TRBV12-3 or TRBV12-4 to TRBJ2-5; D may be TRBD1 (5 bases). This CDR3 is built from 13 residues. The V and J ends lost 3 bases and 1 base respectively, with 6 bases between them. The CDR3: CASSFDSQETQYF. The CDR3 coding sequence is TGTGCCAGCAGTTTTGACAGCCAAGAGACCCAGTACTTC.

V is TRBV19 and J is TRBJ2-3, with 9 bases lining up with TRBD1. The CDR3 length is 15 residues. With 3 bases clipped from V and 3 bases from J, the junction kept 4 bases outside the gene matches. CDR1 LNHDA and CDR2 SQIVND come from the germline V gene (reference sequence). CDR3 coding DNA: TGTGCCAGTAGTATCAACAGGGGGCAGACAGATACGCAGTATTTT. Its protein is CASSINRGQTDTQYF.